This paragraph reports one T cell receptor (beta chain). The assay was immunoSEQ multiplex PCR, and TCRdb's table has in-frame clones only and misses some. Found here are some 170,000 clones, approximately 94% of them singletons; the top ten hold 14%. The data derive from a study of control samples from healthy donors and cancer patients. From germline, CDR1 is LNHDA and CDR2 SQIVND (reference sequence). V gave up 9 bases and J gave up 1 base, with 10 bases separating them. The length of the CDR3 is 13 residues. The sequencing sample was made of PBMCs. V gene TRBV19 combines with J gene TRBJ1-3; possible D gene TRBD1, 6 bases. This TCR was recovered from a man aged 55 to 70 with colorectal cancer. The CDR3 bases are TGTGCCAGCGCCACAGGGTCTGGAAACACCATATATTTT. The encoded protein is CASATGSGNTIYF.